The present TCR beta chain was sequenced within a study of CD8 T cells in ankylosing spondylitis. Findings of the study overall: Matched synovial fluid from ankylosing spondylitis patients was reported to be enriched for disease-linked clones. Blood of patients with ankylosing spondylitis appeared to be characterized by a TCR beta motif of several highly homologous variants.

Germline V gene lookup returns CDR1 SGHNT and CDR2 YENEEA. V gave up 10 bases and J gave up 4 bases; unmatched junction bases: 8. CDR3 length equals 14 residues. TCRdb redid the calling of the 5' RACE reads with MiXCR, one entry per CDR3 protein. The sample lists more than 150,000 distinct CDR3 sequences; 13% were seen once. Concerning this clonotype: The antigen is not known. Being one base from a much bigger clone, this may be a read error.

The clonotype comes from a female donor with ankylosing spondylitis or in good health (not recorded which). The sequenced sample was blood, either unsorted or a sorted T cell fraction (not recorded which). The chain recombines TRBV11-3 with TRBJ2-2; 8 bases are shared with TRBD1. The CDR3 region is CANSQGASTGELFF. CDR3 in DNA: TGTGCCAACTCGCAGGGGGCTTCCACCGGGGAGCTGTTTTTT.